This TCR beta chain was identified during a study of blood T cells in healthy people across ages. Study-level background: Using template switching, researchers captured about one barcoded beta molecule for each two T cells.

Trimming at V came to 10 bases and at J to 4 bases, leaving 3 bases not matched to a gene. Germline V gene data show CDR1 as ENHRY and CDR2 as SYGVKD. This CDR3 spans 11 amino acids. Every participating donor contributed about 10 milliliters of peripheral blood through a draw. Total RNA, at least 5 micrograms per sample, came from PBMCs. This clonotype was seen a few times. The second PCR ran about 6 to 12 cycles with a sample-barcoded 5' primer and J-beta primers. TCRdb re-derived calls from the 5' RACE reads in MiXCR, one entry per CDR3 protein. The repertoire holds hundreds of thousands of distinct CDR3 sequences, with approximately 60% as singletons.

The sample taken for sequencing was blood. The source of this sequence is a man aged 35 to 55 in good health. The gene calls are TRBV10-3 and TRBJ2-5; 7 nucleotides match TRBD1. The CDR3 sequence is CATRTGETQYF. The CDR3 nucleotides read TGTGCCACAAGGACAGGAGAGACCCAGTACTTC.